This T cell receptor (beta chain) was captured in a study of blood T cells in healthy people across ages. The study, taken as a whole, reports: Relative to aged donors, long-lived donors carried more naive CD4+ cells and displayed higher diversity. There was no known CMV status for donors, so expanded clonotype changes were possibly confounded.

This clonotype was seen a handful of times. Antigen: not known. This CDR3 is 16 amino acids long. Per germline, CDR1 MGHDK and CDR2 SYGVNS. The V gene end was trimmed by 6 bases and the J gene end by 5 bases; junction bases not matched to a gene: 9. With a J-beta primer mix and a sample-barcoded 5' primer, a second PCR ran about 6 to 11 cycles. CDR3-containing paired-end reads numbering at least 2.5 million came from each sample. TCRdb called the 5' RACE reads again in MiXCR, with one record for every CDR3 protein. The sample has 1.5 million to 2 million distinct CDR3 sequences; about 49% are singletons. There were at least 5.5 micrograms of total RNA extracted from every sample.

V is TRBV25-1 and J is TRBJ2-5, with 13 bases fitting TRBD2. This sequence was found in a woman aged 40 to 50 in good health. The source material was blood. CDR3 in amino acids: CASRTLAGGRFETQYF. The CDR3 nucleotides read TGTGCCAGCAGAACACTAGCGGGGGGGCGGTTTGAGACCCAGTACTTC.